These 10 T cell receptor beta chains were all obtained from the same sample, sequenced in a study of blood T cell repertoires in COVID-19. Repertoires were generated with immunoSEQ multiplex PCR, while TCRdb's copy carries only in-frame clones and drops some. The data contain a few hundred thousand clones, 70% to 90% of them singletons. Sequences were obtained from peripheral blood. The origin of the receptors is a woman in her 70s with active or convalescent COVID-19.

The V call is TRBV5-6, the J call TRBJ2-2, with a possible D match to TRBD1 (5 bases). The V end lost 4 bases, the J end lost 6 bases, and 10 bases lay between the germline ends. This CDR3 is built from 13 residues. Germline V gives CDR1 SGHDT, CDR2 YYEEEE. CDR3 nucleotide sequence: TGTGCCAGCAGCATGGTGGGGCCCGGGGAGCTGTTTTTT. It codes for CASSMVGPGELFF.

The genes are TRBV27 and TRBJ2-2, with 7 bases aligning to TRBD1. The CDR3 is 18 amino acids. The V gene's germline CDR1 is MNHEY and CDR2 SMNVEV (reference sequence). Germline trimming cut 6 bases from V and 5 bases from J; bases unmatched to any gene: 18. The CDR3 nucleotides read TGTGCCAGCAGAGACCTAATCGGGACAGCCGATATGACCGGGGAGCTGTTTTTT. Residues: CASRDLIGTADMTGELFF.

On this clone: At the DNA level, this CDR3 is encoded by other sequences in the same sample as well. The rearrangement uses TRBV3-1 (or the pseudogene TRBV3-2) and TRBJ1-5; a possible D gene is TRBD1 (5 bases). Germline V gene lookup returns CDR1 LGHDT and CDR2 YNNKEL (reference sequence). Trimming took 1 base from V and 4 from J, leaving 8 bases between them. This CDR3 has 14 amino acids. In DNA form, the CDR3 reads TGTGCCAGCAGCCAAGTCCGGGGGAATCAGCCCCAGCATTTT. It is translated as CASSQVRGNQPQHF.

This chain joins TRBV4-3 and TRBJ2-1; no reliable D call. In germline, CDR1 is LGHNA, CDR2 YSLEER. This CDR3 spans 15 amino acids. The V gene lost 4 bases and the J gene lost 8 bases, with 18 bases spanning the gap. CDR3 DNA sequence: TGCGCCAGCAGCCCGCTAGGTGTAAGGCCCTATGAGCAGTTCTTC. This codes for CASSPLGVRPYEQFF.

This sequence joins TRBV6-2 or TRBV6-3 and TRBJ1-5; D ambiguous. This CDR3 has 14 residues. The V gene's germline CDR1 is MNHEY and CDR2 SVGEGT. V lost 6 bases, J lost 9 bases, and 18 bases lay in between. The CDR3 is CASSPPAPGVPQHF. DNA for the CDR3: TGTGCCAGCAGCCCCCCGGCCCCCGGAGTGCCCCAGCATTTT.

The rearrangement links TRBV4-1 to TRBJ1-1; D remains ambiguous. V was trimmed by 0 bases and J by 3 bases, leaving 5 bases between them. Germline V gives CDR1 MGHRA, CDR2 YSYEKL. CDR3 length: 13 residues. The CDR3 nucleotides are TGCGCCAGCAGCCAAGATCCGGACACTGAAGCTTTCTTT. Encoded protein: CASSQDPDTEAFF.

This chain connects TRBV18 to TRBJ2-5, with 7 nucleotides matching TRBD1. Germline assignment: CDR1 KGHSH and CDR2 LQKENI. The V segment lost 0 bases and the J segment 2 bases; nucleotides outside the gene matches: 3. The CDR3 is 15 residues long. CDR3 region: CASSPPRTGQETQYF. The CDR3 region has the DNA TGTGCCAGCTCACCACCGAGGACAGGACAAGAGACCCAGTACTTC. The whole variable domain, remainder taken from reference TRBV18 and TRBJ2-5, is NAGVMQNPRHLVRRRGQEARLRCSPMKGHSHVYWYRQLPEEGLKFMVYLQKENIIDESGMPKERFSAEFPKEGPSILRIQQVVRGDSAAYFCASSPPRTGQETQYFGPGTRLLVL.

The chain carries TRBV7-9 and TRBJ1-2; D may be TRBD1 (5 bases). With 5 bases removed from V and 0 bases from J, the gap between germline ends came to 13 bases. CDR1 SEHNR and CDR2 FQNEAQ come from the germline V gene (reference sequence). This CDR3 is 15 amino acids long. CDR3 loop: CASSQTGGTNYGYTF. CDR3 nucleotide sequence: TGTGCCAGCAGCCAAACGGGGGGAACTAACTATGGCTACACCTTC.

The chain is built from TRBV9 and TRBJ2-7, with TRBD2 matching 10 bases. Losses at the gene ends were 2 bases for V and 0 bases for J; bases not matched to a gene: 2. The germline gives CDR1 SGDLS, CDR2 YYNGEE. The CDR3 spans 15 residues. The CDR3 region is CASSVSSGGSYEQYF. CDR3 sequence (DNA): TGTGCCAGCAGCGTTTCTAGCGGGGGCTCCTACGAGCAGTACTTC.

The chain is built from TRBV12-3 or TRBV12-4 and TRBJ1-1, with 8 bases identical to TRBD1. CDR3 length equals 13 residues. Trimming removed 6 bases from V and 10 bases from J; junction bases left unmatched: 10. The CDR3 DNA follows: TGTGCCAGCAGCCGCTTGACAGGGGAAGGAGCTTTCTTT. The encoded protein is CASSRLTGEGAFF.